The 25 T cell receptor beta chains below come from one sample, sequenced in a study of blood T cell repertoires in COVID-19 (dated by TCRdb to the early 2020s). Library preparation used the immunoSEQ multiplex PCR assay. Here the immuneACCESS table is served through TCRdb, limited to in-frame sequences with V and J called. Missing clones are a known gap in these copies; in checked studies unresolved V genes cover under half, and the rest lacks a known reason. A total of roughly 99,000 clones appear in this sample, 90% to 95% of them only once. Roughly 1.2% of the sample is held by the ten biggest clonotypes. The sequenced sample was peripheral blood. These receptors came from a woman aged 25 to 39 with acute or convalescent COVID-19.

The V call is TRBV9, the J call TRBJ2-1, with 10 bases lining up with TRBD2. V lost 3 bases and J lost 6; bases outside the gene matches: 6. This CDR3 comprises 15 residues. CDR1 is SGDLS and CDR2 is YYNGEE in the germline V gene. This CDR3 reads CASSAGLADFNEQFF. The DNA of the CDR3 is TGTGCCAGCAGCGCCGGACTAGCGGACTTCAATGAGCAGTTCTTC.

This clone was seen a single time. At one of its ends the junction is not consistent with the germline gene, which may arise from a read error. The V gene is TRBV11-2, the J gene TRBJ1-2; D unresolved. The CDR3 spans 11 residues. CDR1 and CDR2 (germline): SGHAT, FQNNGV. In DNA form, the CDR3 reads TGTGCCAGCAGCTCTAACGATGGCTACACCTTC. Protein: CASSSNDGYTF.

The rearrangement uses TRBV11-3 and TRBJ2-5; 10 bases are shared with TRBD2. The V segment lost 3 bases and the J segment 2 bases; nucleotides outside the gene matches: 3. This CDR3 region has 15 residues. CDR1 and CDR2 (germline): SGHNT, YENEEA. The CDR3 nucleotides read TGTGCCAGCAGCTTGGGAGCGGGGGGGCAAGAGACCCAGTACTTC. Translation gives CASSLGAGGQETQYF. Full variable domain (outside the CDR3, taken from reference TRBV11-3 and TRBJ2-5): EAGVVQSPRYKIIEKKQPVAFWCNPISGHNTLYWYLQNLGQGPELLIRYENEEAVDDSQLPKDRFSAERLKGVDSTLKIQPAELGDSAVYLCASSLGAGGQETQYFGPGTRLLVL.

This clone is a singleton in its sample. The J gene is TRBJ2-5, the V gene TRBV11-2; D is unclear. This CDR3 is built from 13 residues. Deletions cut 1 base from V and 2 bases from J, with 5 bases between. CDR1 SGHAT and CDR2 FQNNGV come from the germline V gene. The CDR3 nucleotides read TGTGCCAGCAGCTTAGGCCAGCAAGAGACCCAGTACTTC. It specifies CASSLGQQETQYF.

The V gene is TRBV4-3, the J gene TRBJ1-1, with 9 bases lining up with TRBD1. In germline, CDR1 is LGHNA, CDR2 YSLEER. The length of the CDR3 is 15 residues. Germline trimming cut 5 bases from V and 1 base from J; bases unmatched to any gene: 5. Here the CDR3 reads CASSGPGQGNTEAFF. CDR3 coding DNA: TGCGCCAGCAGCGGGCCGGGACAGGGGAACACTGAAGCTTTCTTT.

V is TRBV4-3 and J is TRBJ1-1, with no clear D. The V end lost 3 bases, the J end lost 4 bases, and 15 bases lay between the germline ends. The CDR3 is made up of 15 amino acids. Germline-derived CDR1 and CDR2 are LGHNA and YSLEER. The CDR3 sequence is CASSHSEVLGTEAFF. The DNA for the CDR3 is TGCGCCAGCAGCCATTCTGAGGTCTTGGGCACTGAAGCTTTCTTT.

This clone was detected once. The chain recombines TRBV7-8 with TRBJ2-1, with D unclear. Germline values: CDR1 SGHVS, CDR2 FQNEAQ. The CDR3 has 13 amino acids. Trimming cost V 5 bases and J 7 bases, with 12 bases left between them. DNA for the CDR3: TGTGCCAGCAGCCGAGCGCCGGTAAATGAGCAGTTCTTC. Translation gives CASSRAPVNEQFF.

The chain is built from TRBV14 and TRBJ1-6; D is possibly TRBD1 (5 bases). Per germline, CDR1 SGHDN and CDR2 FVKESK. There are 12 residues in the CDR3. Trimming removed 2 bases from V and 14 bases from J, with 10 bases in between. The CDR3 protein is CASSQWGSALHF. The CDR3 DNA sequence: TGTGCCAGCAGCCAATGGGGCTCGGCCCTCCACTTT.

This chain joins TRBV20-1 and TRBJ1-1; D is unresolved. Per germline, CDR1 DFQATT and CDR2 SNEGSKA (reference sequence). Trimming took off 6 bases at V and 1 base at J, with 6 bases between the two ends. This CDR3 has 11 residues. This CDR3 is CSASRNTEAFF. CDR3 nucleotides: TGCAGTGCATCTAGGAACACTGAAGCTTTCTTT.

The chain uses TRBV3-1 (or the pseudogene TRBV3-2) and TRBJ2-7; TRBD1 matches at 12 bases. The CDR3 spans 15 residues. Trimming cost V 5 bases and J 6 bases; bases outside gene matches: 8. Germline V gives CDR1 LGHDT, CDR2 YNNKEL (reference sequence). CDR3 in DNA: TGTGCCAGCAGCGTTACCGGGACAGGGGGCGTCGAGCAGTACTTC. Encoded protein: CASSVTGTGGVEQYF.

The chain combines TRBV28 with TRBJ1-6; D is undetermined. Germline V CDR1 and CDR2: MDHEN, SYDVKM. Trimming took 0 bases from V and 0 from J, leaving 9 bases between them. This CDR3 spans 17 amino acids. The CDR3 region is CASSLWYGSSYNSPLHF. CDR3 coding DNA: TGTGCCAGCAGTTTATGGTACGGGAGCTCCTATAATTCACCCCTCCACTTT.

This sequence joins TRBV13 and TRBJ2-3; a possible D gene is TRBD2 (5 bases). The CDR3 runs to 15 residues. Germline CDR1 and CDR2: PRHDT and FYEKMQ (reference sequence). The V and J ends lost 0 bases and 2 bases respectively, with 9 bases between them. This chain's CDR3 is CASSLGLANTDTQYF. Here the CDR3 DNA reads TGTGCCAGCAGCTTAGGCCTAGCCAACACAGATACGCAGTATTTT. Full variable domain (missing parts from reference TRBV13 and TRBJ2-3): AAGVIQSPRHLIKEKRETATLKCYPIPRHDTVYWYQQGPGQDPQFLISFYEKMQSDKGSIPDRFSAQQFSDYHSELNMSSLELGDSALYFCASSLGLANTDTQYFGPGTRLTVL.

In this sample, this clone turned up once. This chain links TRBV4-3 with TRBJ2-7; 10 nucleotides line up with TRBD2. This CDR3 comprises 16 residues. Germline CDR1 reads LGHNA; CDR2 reads YSLEER. V shed 0 bases and J 4 bases; nucleotides not matched to a gene: 6. In nucleotides, the CDR3 is TGCGCCAGCAGCCAAGATAAAGCGGGAGGGATTTACGAGCAGTACTTC. Its translation: CASSQDKAGGIYEQYF.

The rearrangement uses TRBV11-3 and TRBJ2-1; 7 nucleotides align to TRBD2. The ends lost 1 base at V and 4 bases at J; junction bases unmatched: 7. Germline V gene sequence: CDR1 SGHNT, CDR2 YENEEA. This CDR3 is 16 amino acids long. The CDR3 DNA follows: TGTGCCAGCAGCTTAGGGGGATCAGCGGGGTACAATGAGCAGTTCTTC. The encoded protein is CASSLGGSAGYNEQFF. The entire variable domain, with the rest obtained from reference TRBV11-3 and TRBJ2-1, is as follows: EAGVVQSPRYKIIEKKQPVAFWCNPISGHNTLYWYLQNLGQGPELLIRYENEEAVDDSQLPKDRFSAERLKGVDSTLKIQPAELGDSAVYLCASSLGGSAGYNEQFFGPGTRLTVL.

The J gene is TRBJ2-6, the V gene TRBV10-3; possibly TRBD2 for D (5 bases). The germline V gene has CDR1 ENHRY and CDR2 SYGVKD. The V end lost 3 bases, the J end lost 2 bases, and 20 bases lay between the germline ends. The CDR3 length is 19 residues. CDR3 DNA sequence: TGTGCCATCAGTGATCGGCGGACTTACGGCTTCCCTGGGGCCAACGTCCTGACTTTC. Protein: CAISDRRTYGFPGANVLTF.

This sequence joins TRBV30 and TRBJ1-1; D ambiguous. Germline CDR1 and CDR2: GTSNPN and SVGIG (reference sequence). Trimming removed 2 bases from V and 1 base from J, with 11 bases in between. This CDR3 region has 14 residues. The CDR3 DNA is TGTGCCTGGAGTTTCCCTGAAGCGAACACTGAAGCTTTCTTT. This translates into CAWSFPEANTEAFF.

The chain carries TRBV29-1 and TRBJ1-2; D perhaps matches TRBD1 (5 bases). CDR3 size: 16 residues. CDR1 and CDR2 (germline): SQVTM, ANQGSEA. V was pared by 2 bases and J by 0 bases, with 16 bases between. CDR3 loop: CSVEKEEGLTNYGYTF. The DNA for the CDR3 is TGCAGCGTTGAAAAGGAGGAGGGGCTGACTAACTATGGCTACACCTTC.

This clone was seen only once. The chain uses TRBV27 and TRBJ1-2; TRBD1 is a possible D gene (5 bases). Germline assignment: CDR1 MNHEY and CDR2 SMNVEV (reference sequence). V lost 5 bases and J 4 bases, leaving 14 bases between the germline ends. This CDR3 has 14 residues. The CDR3 protein is CASSPGRLSYGYTF. DNA of the CDR3: TGTGCCAGCAGTCCAGGGCGTTTAAGCTATGGCTACACCTTC.

The J gene is TRBJ2-3, the V gene TRBV2; the match to TRBD1 covers 10 bases. CDR3 size: 16 residues. In germline, CDR1 is SNHLY, CDR2 FYNNEI. Losses at the gene ends were 2 bases for V and 3 bases for J; bases not matched to a gene: 5. The CDR3 DNA is TGTGCCAGCAGTGAACGGGACAGGGGAAGAACAGATACGCAGTATTTT. Its protein is CASSERDRGRTDTQYF.

The gene calls are TRBV28 and TRBJ1-2; 7 nucleotides line up with TRBD1. Trimming took 3 bases from V and 2 from J; bases not matched to a gene: 3. CDR1 MDHEN and CDR2 SYDVKM come from the germline V gene. The CDR3 extends over 14 amino acids. CDR3 DNA: TGTGCCAGCAGTTTTACAGGGGAGAACTATGGCTACACCTTC. This encodes CASSFTGENYGYTF.

The chain couples TRBV28 to TRBJ1-1; TRBD1 agrees at 8 bases. Germline V gene sequence: CDR1 MDHEN, CDR2 SYDVKM. CDR3 size: 14 residues. With V trimmed by 5 bases and J by 1 base, 3 bases remained unmatched. The CDR3 nucleotides are TGTGCCAGCAGTACAGGGGGTCAGAACACTGAAGCTTTCTTT. This translates into CASSTGGQNTEAFF.

This rearrangement joins TRBV19 to TRBJ2-7, with 10 bases matching TRBD2. The V gene's germline CDR1 is LNHDA and CDR2 SQIVND (reference sequence). Trimming removed 5 bases from V and 6 bases from J; junction bases left unmatched: 4. This CDR3 contains 13 residues. The CDR3 bases are TGTGCCAGTAGTGCCCGGACTAGCGGCGAGCAGTACTTC. Its protein product is CASSARTSGEQYF.

This chain joins TRBV5-1 and TRBJ2-1, with TRBD2 identical over 9 bases. The germline gives CDR1 SGHRS, CDR2 YFSETQ. V lost 0 bases, J lost 7 bases, and 5 bases stayed unmatched. The CDR3 covers 15 residues. CDR3 region: CASSLASGGTNEQFF. The CDR3 bases are TGCGCCAGCAGCTTGGCCAGCGGGGGGACGAATGAGCAGTTCTTC.

J is TRBJ2-7 and V is TRBV6-5; 7 nucleotides agree with TRBD1. The V and J ends lost 6 bases and 6 bases, in that order; junction bases with no gene match: 8. CDR3 length equals 13 residues. Germline CDR1 and CDR2: MNHEY and SVGAGI. The CDR3 loop is CASRVQTGLEQYF. CDR3 nucleotide sequence: TGTGCCAGCAGGGTCCAGACAGGGCTCGAGCAGTACTTC.

The gene calls are TRBV15 and TRBJ2-4; TRBD1 agrees at 8 bases. J gave up 1 base and V 0 bases, and 2 bases lay outside the gene matches. In germline, CDR1 is LNHNV, CDR2 YYDKDF (reference sequence). CDR3 length equals 16 residues. CDR3 sequence: CATSRERDRAKNIQYF. The CDR3 coding sequence is TGTGCCACCAGCAGAGAGAGGGACAGGGCCAAAAACATTCAGTACTTC.